One and the same sample provided the 17 T cell receptor beta chains below, sequenced in a study of post-analysis software for immune sequencing data. Regarding the study as a whole: With TRBV5-6, TRBV5-1 and TRBV20-1 included, several TRBV segments were more frequent in patients than in controls.

Prepared libraries of TCR beta cDNA carried unique molecular identifiers. From the PCR reads, TCRdb called clonotypes with MiXCR, one entry per CDR3 protein. The sample holds about 620,000 distinct CDR3 sequences; 44% are singletons and the top ten take 1.5% to 2%. Their antigens remain unidentified. Source material: blood. The receptors stem from a girl aged 5 to 17 with multiple sclerosis.

This clonotype was seen a single time. The rearrangement uses TRBV7-2 and TRBJ2-5; D unclear. CDR3 size: 13 residues. V lost 2 bases, J lost 3 bases, and 7 bases lay in between. Germline V lookup: CDR1 SGHTA, CDR2 FQGNSA. CDR3 sequence: CASSLSREETQYF. CDR3 nucleotides: TGTGCCAGCAGCTTATCAAGGGAAGAGACCCAGTACTTC.

In its sample, this clonotype was seen once. This chain joins TRBV12-3 or TRBV12-4 and TRBJ1-5, with 11 bases lining up with TRBD1. The CDR3 has 17 amino acids. J lost 5 bases, V lost 2 bases, and 8 bases had no gene match. The CDR3 is CASSLPGTGGIHQPQHF. As DNA, the CDR3 is TGTGCCAGCAGTTTACCTGGGACAGGGGGAATCCATCAGCCCCAGCATTTT.

The chain links TRBV7-9 to TRBJ2-7; 7 positions agree with TRBD1. After removal of 5 bases from V and 7 bases from J, the junction contained 14 bases not matched to a gene. Germline lookup yields CDR1 SEHNR and CDR2 FQNEAQ (reference sequence). The CDR3 sequence is 15 residues long. CDR3: CASSLPGTVMKEQYF. The CDR3 coding sequence is TGTGCCAGCAGCCTACCCGGGACAGTCATGAAGGAGCAGTACTTC.

The chain is built from TRBV6-6 and TRBJ2-5; 8 bases match TRBD1. CDR3 length: 12 residues. Germline CDR1 and CDR2: MNHNY and SVGAGI (reference sequence). The junction had 0 bases not matched to a gene; V was cut back by 8 bases and J by 1 base. CDR3 amino acids: CASQGAQETQYF. The CDR3 DNA is TGTGCCAGCCAGGGGGCCCAAGAGACCCAGTACTTC.

This clonotype has only a few counts. The chain is built from TRBV29-1 and TRBJ2-6; D is ambiguous. The ends were cut back, 6 bases at V and 2 bases at J, with 8 bases in the middle. In germline, CDR1 is SQVTM, CDR2 ANQGSEA. This CDR3 comprises 13 residues. The CDR3 region is CSVGETGANVLTF. In DNA, the CDR3 is TGCAGCGTCGGAGAAACTGGGGCCAACGTCCTGACTTTC. Complete variable domain (other parts from reference TRBV29-1 and TRBJ2-6): SAVISQKPSRDICQRGTSLTIQCQVDSQVTMMFWYRQQPGQSLTLIATANQGSEATYESGFVIDKFPISRPNLTFSTLTVSNMSPEDSSIYLCSVGETGANVLTFGAGSRLTVL.

This chain joins TRBV29-1 and TRBJ2-2; 8 bases map to TRBD1. This CDR3 contains 13 residues. After removal of 6 bases from V and 5 bases from J, the junction contained 5 bases not matched to a gene. In germline, CDR1 is SQVTM, CDR2 ANQGSEA. CDR3 bases: TGCAGCGTCGACGACAGGGGAACCGGGGAGCTGTTTTTT. This codes for CSVDDRGTGELFF.

For this clonotype: The junction shows a germline mismatch at one end, possibly a read error. The chain is built from TRBV7-9 and TRBJ1-1, with D perhaps matching TRBD1 (6 bases). The germline gives CDR1 SEHNR, CDR2 FQNEAQ (reference sequence). The CDR3 contains 12 residues. CDR3 region: CVSTPTGAAAFF. Here the CDR3 DNA reads TGTGTCAGCACCCCAACGGGGGCCGCTGCTTTCTTT.

V usage is TRBV5-1 and J usage is TRBJ2-7; D possibly corresponds to TRBD1 (6 bases). V dropped 5 bases and J dropped 3 bases, with 18 bases sitting between them. This CDR3 has 15 residues. Germline CDR1 SGHRS, CDR2 YFSETQ. The CDR3 is CASRPGDTRLYEQYF. CDR3 in DNA: TGCGCCAGCAGACCAGGGGACACACGGCTCTACGAGCAGTACTTC.

The chain uses TRBV10-3 and TRBJ1-1; D not resolved. Trimming took 11 bases from V and 0 from J, leaving 13 bases between them. The CDR3 extends over 13 amino acids. CDR1 and CDR2 from the germline V gene are ENHRY and SYGVKD. CDR3 protein: CAPSGSMNTEAFF. CDR3 coding DNA: TGTGCCCCTTCGGGGTCCATGAACACTGAAGCTTTCTTT.

This clonotype has more than one count but fewer than ten. The chain links TRBV6-5 to TRBJ2-7; a weak D match, TRBD1 (5 bases). Trimming took off 0 bases at V and 9 bases at J, with 18 bases between the two ends. The CDR3 covers 15 residues. Germline CDR1 and CDR2: MNHEY and SVGAGI. The CDR3 DNA sequence: TGTGCCAGCAGTTACTCGGGCACAGGCCTGTTGGGGCAGTACTTC. Residues: CASSYSGTGLLGQYF.

The rearrangement uses TRBV20-1 and TRBJ2-3, with D possibly matching TRBD1 (6 bases). V was pared by 7 bases and J by 1 base, with 15 bases between. CDR3 length: 14 residues. Germline V gene data show CDR1 as DFQATT and CDR2 as SNEGSKA (reference sequence). This CDR3 is CSVWTEARTDTQYF. The CDR3 coding sequence is TGCAGTGTTTGGACAGAGGCCCGCACAGATACGCAGTATTTT.

This clonotype has just one count. The V call is TRBV6-5, the J call TRBJ2-2; possibly TRBD2 for D (5 bases). V lost 5 bases to trimming and J lost 0 bases, with 10 bases between them. The length of the CDR3 is 15 residues. CDR1 and CDR2 (germline): MNHEY, SVGAGI. CDR3 in amino acids: CASSGETANTGELFF. CDR3 bases: TGTGCCAGCAGTGGGGAGACCGCGAACACCGGGGAGCTGTTTTTT.

This chain links TRBV20-1 with TRBJ2-1, with 8 bases lining up with TRBD2. Germline V gives CDR1 DFQATT, CDR2 SNEGSKA (reference sequence). Unmatched junction bases numbered 7, after V lost 4 bases and J lost 2 bases. The CDR3 runs 15 residues. In nucleotides, the CDR3 is TGCAGTGCTAACCGGGGGGGGCGAACCTACAATGAGCAGTTCTTC. This codes for CSANRGGRTYNEQFF.

The V and J genes are TRBV7-2 and TRBJ2-5; TRBD2 might be the D (5 bases). CDR3 length: 15 amino acids. The ends were cut back, 1 base at V and 3 bases at J, with 12 bases in the middle. Germline values: CDR1 SGHTA, CDR2 FQGNSA. CDR3 sequence: CASSLVGLGEETQYF. The CDR3 DNA follows: TGTGCCAGCAGCTTAGTTGGACTGGGAGAAGAGACCCAGTACTTC.

A word on this clonotype: A read error may explain this, as a much larger clone is one base away. Here the CDR3 reads CSAQSGRGQETQYF. For the CDR3, the DNA is TGCAGTGCTCAGAGCGGGAGGGGGCAAGAGACCCAGTACTTC. V and J are TRBV20-1 and TRBJ2-5, with TRBD2 matching over 10 bases. Germline V lookup: CDR1 DFQATT, CDR2 SNEGSKA (reference sequence). This CDR3 region has 14 residues. With V trimmed by 5 bases and J by 2 bases, 5 bases remained unmatched.

This clonotype was detected many times. The chain is built from TRBV12-3 or TRBV12-4 and TRBJ2-7; a possible D gene is TRBD1 (6 bases). The CDR3 totals 13 residues. Trimming pared 1 base from V and 5 bases from J, leaving 9 bases between. The CDR3 spells CASSLGQAHEQYF. The CDR3 nucleotides are TGTGCCAGCAGTTTAGGACAGGCCCACGAGCAGTACTTC.

This clonotype appeared a few times. J is TRBJ2-3 and V is TRBV25-1; 9 nucleotides align to TRBD1. CDR1 and CDR2 from the germline V gene are MGHDK and SYGVNS. The CDR3 consists of 15 residues. The trim removed 2 bases at V and 6 bases at J, leaving 6 bases unmatched. This CDR3 reads CASSEPGQGGDTQYF. CDR3 DNA sequence: TGTGCCAGCAGTGAACCGGGACAGGGTGGCGATACGCAGTATTTT.